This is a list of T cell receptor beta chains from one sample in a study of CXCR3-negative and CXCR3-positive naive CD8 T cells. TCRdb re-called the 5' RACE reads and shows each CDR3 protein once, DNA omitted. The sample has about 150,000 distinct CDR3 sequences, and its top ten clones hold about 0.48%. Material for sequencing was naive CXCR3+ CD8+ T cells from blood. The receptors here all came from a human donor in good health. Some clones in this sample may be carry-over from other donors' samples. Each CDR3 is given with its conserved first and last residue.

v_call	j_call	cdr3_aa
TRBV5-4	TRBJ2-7	CASSLGLGQATYEQYF
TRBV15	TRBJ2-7	CATSREGEGSYEQYF
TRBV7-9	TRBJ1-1	CASTLGSEAFF
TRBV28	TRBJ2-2	CASSPLPGLAGDTGELFF
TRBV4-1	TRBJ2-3	CASSQPLPDTQYF
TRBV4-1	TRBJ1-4	CASSQDQGANEKLFF
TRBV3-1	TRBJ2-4	CASSQDFMYRGRDTKNIQYF
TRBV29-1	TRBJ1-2	CSVEGGQGEILYGYTF
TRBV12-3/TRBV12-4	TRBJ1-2	CASSGIGQVGAESTF
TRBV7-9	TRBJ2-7	CASSDNRGSLYEQYF
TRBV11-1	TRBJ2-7	CASCLDLQTGHEQYF
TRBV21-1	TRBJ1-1	CASSSGQGMFGGTEAFF
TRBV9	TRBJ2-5	CASSAPGLAGYQETQYF
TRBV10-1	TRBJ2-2	CASSDGDAGELFF
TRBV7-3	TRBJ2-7	CASSLGQGSSYEQYF
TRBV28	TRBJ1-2	CASSFHDRDPYGYTF
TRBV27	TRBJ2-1	CASSLSASGNNEQFF
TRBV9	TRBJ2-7	CASSFGTTSSYEQYF
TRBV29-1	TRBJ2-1	CSAEAEPGDNEQFF
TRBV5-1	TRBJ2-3	CASSESTDTQYF
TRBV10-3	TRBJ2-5	CAISELGQDETQYF
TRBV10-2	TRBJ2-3	CASSDSSGSTDTQYF
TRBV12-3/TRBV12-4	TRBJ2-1	CASSSSRAGVGNEQFF
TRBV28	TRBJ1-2	CASSLGGGGYTF
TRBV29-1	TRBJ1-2	CSVELRDRDVSNYGYTF
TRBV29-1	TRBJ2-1	CSVEGGGAYEQFF
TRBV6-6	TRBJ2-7	CASSYLGTGSPNHEQYF
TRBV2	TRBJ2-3	CASSDAGGRSPDTQYF
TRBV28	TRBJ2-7	CASTLGGYEQYF
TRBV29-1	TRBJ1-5	CSGGTADMYQPQHF
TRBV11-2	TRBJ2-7	CASSSVYGDLGEQYF
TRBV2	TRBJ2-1	CASIPTAGNEQFF
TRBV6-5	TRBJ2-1	CASRDRNGNEQFF
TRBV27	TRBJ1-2	CASSLTVNYGYTF
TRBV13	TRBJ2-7	CASSRIPGDYEQYF
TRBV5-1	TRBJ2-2	CASSQPGLAGGITGELFF
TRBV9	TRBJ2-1	CASSVANYNEQFF
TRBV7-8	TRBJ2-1	CASSSSASSSYNEQFF
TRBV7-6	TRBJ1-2	CASSLRRGTGATNYGYTF
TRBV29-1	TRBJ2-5	CSVEDLGDREETQYF
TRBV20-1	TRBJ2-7	CSAGGLDSYEQYF
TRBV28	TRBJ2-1	CASSLRERGFVGYNEQFF
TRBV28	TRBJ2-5	CASSFRGRRETQYF
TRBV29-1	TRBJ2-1	CSGRLDDEQFF
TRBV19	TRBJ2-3	CASSISGSNRDTQYF
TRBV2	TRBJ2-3	CAKGTEPYTDTQYF
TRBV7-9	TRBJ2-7	CASSPHEDRETHRSYEQYF
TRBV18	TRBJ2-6	CASSPGSSSGANVLTF
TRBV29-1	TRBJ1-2	CSVLTGYGYTF
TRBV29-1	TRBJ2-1	CSVEKGLAGMGNEQFF
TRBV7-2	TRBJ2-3	CASSLVAGAYTDTQYF
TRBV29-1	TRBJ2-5	CSVEPGITLQETQYF
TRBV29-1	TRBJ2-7	CSVLQGPYEQYF